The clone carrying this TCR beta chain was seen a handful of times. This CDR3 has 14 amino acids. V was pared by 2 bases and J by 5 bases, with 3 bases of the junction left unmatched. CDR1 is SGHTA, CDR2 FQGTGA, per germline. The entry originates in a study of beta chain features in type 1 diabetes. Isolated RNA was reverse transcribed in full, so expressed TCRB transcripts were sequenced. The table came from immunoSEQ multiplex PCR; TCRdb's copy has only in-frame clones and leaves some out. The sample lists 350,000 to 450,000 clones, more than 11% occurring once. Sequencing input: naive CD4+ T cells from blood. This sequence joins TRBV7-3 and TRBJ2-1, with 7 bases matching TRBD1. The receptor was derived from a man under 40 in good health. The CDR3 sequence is CASSLGDSNNEQFF. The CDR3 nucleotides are TGTGCCAGCAGCTTAGGGGACAGCAACAATGAGCAGTTCTTC.